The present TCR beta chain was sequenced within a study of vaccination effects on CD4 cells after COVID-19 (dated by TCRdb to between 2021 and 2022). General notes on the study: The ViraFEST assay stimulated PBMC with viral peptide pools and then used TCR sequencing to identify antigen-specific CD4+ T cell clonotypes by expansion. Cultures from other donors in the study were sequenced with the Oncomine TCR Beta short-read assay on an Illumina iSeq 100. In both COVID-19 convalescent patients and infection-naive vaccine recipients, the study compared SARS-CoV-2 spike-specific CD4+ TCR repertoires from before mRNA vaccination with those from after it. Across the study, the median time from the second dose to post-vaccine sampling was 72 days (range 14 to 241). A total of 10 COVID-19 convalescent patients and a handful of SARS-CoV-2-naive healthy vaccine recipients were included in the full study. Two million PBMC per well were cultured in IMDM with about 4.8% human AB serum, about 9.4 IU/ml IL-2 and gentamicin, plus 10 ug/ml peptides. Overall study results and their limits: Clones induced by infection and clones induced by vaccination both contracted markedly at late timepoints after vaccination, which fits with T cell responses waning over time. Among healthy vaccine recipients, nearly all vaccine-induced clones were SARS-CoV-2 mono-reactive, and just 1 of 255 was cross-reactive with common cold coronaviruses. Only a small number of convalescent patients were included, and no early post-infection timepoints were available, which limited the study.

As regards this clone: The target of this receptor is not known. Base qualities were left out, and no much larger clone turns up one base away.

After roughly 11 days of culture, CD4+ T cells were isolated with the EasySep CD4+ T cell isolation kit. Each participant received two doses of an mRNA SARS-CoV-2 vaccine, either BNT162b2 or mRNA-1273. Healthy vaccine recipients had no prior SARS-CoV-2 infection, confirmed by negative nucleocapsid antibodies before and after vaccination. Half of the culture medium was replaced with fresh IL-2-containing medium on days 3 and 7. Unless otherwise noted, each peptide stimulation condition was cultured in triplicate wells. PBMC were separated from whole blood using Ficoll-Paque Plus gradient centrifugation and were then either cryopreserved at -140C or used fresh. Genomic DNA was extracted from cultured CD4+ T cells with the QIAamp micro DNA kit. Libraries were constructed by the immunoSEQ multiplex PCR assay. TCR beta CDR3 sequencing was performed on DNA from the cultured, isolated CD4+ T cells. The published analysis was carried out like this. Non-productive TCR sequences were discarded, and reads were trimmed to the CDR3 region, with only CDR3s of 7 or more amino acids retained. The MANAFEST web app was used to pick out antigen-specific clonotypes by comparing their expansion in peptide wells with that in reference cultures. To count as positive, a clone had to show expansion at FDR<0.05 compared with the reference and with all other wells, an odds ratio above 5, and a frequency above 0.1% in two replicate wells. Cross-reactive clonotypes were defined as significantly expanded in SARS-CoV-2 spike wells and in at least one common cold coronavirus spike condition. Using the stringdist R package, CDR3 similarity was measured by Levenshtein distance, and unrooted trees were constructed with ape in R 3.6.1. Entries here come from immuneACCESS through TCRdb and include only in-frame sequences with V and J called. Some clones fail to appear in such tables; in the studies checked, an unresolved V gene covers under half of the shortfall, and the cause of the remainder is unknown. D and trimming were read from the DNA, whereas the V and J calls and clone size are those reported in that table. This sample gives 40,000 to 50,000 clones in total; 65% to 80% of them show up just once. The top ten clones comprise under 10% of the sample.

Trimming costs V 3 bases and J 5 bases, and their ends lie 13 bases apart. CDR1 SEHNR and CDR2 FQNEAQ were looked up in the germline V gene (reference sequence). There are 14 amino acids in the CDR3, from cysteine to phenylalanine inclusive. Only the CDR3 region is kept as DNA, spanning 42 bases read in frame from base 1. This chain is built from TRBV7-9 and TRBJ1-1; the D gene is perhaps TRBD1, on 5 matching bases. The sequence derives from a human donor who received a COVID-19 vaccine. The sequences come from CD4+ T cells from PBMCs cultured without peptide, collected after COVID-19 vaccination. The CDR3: CASSFQGSGTEAFF. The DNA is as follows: TGTGCCAGCAGCTTCCAGGGAAGTGGTACTGAAGCTTTCTTT.